The 22 T cell receptor beta chains given below trace back to one sample, sequenced in a study of OX40 agonist ivuxolimab in advanced cancers. The repertoire was sequenced with immunoSEQ multiplex PCR; TCRdb's copy has only in-frame clones and lacks some. The sample has tens of thousands of clones, more than 75% seen once. Sequencing used CD4+ or CD8+ T cells sorted from blood, obtained in a trial of the OX40 agonist ivuxolimab. The receptors here all came from an adult with an advanced solid tumor such as melanoma, head and neck, liver or kidney cancer.

This clone is a singleton in its sample. The chain is built from TRBV12-2 and TRBJ2-7. TRBV12-2 is an annotated pseudogene. The CDR3 contains 12 residues. DNA of the CDR3: TGTGCCAGCACGGTCAGCTCCTACGAGCAGTACTTC. Protein: CASTVSSYEQYF.

The V call is TRBV23-1, the J call TRBJ1-2; unclear D gene. Being an ORF, TRBV23-1 has a function that is uncertain. Trimming took 5 bases from V and 3 from J, leaving 19 bases between them. This CDR3 contains 16 residues. The CDR3 here is CASSSDARPADYGYTF. The CDR3 nucleotides are TGCGCCAGCAGTAGCGACGCACGGCCTGCGGACTATGGCTACACCTTC.

The CDR3 here is CASCPSLVDLRAAQHF. CDR3 nucleotides: TGTGCCAGTTGTCCCAGTCTGGTGGATTTGAGAGCGGCCCAGCATTTT. The V and J genes are TRBV19 and TRBJ1-5; D gene ambiguous. Germline V gene lookup returns CDR1 LNHDA and CDR2 SQIVND (reference sequence). This CDR3 contains 16 residues. The V end lost 8 bases, the J end lost 11 bases, and 28 bases lay between the germline ends.

The rearrangement uses TRBV7-9 and TRBJ1-2; a weak D match, TRBD1 (6 bases). This CDR3 has 13 amino acids. The V gene lost 1 base and the J gene lost 8 bases, with 11 bases spanning the gap. CDR1 is SEHNR and CDR2 is FQNEAQ in the germline V gene (reference sequence). This chain's CDR3 is CASSLGDIRGYTF. Written as DNA, the CDR3 is TGTGCCAGCAGCTTAGGGGACATTAGAGGCTACACCTTC.

The sample holds one count of this clone. The V call is TRBV4-3, the J call TRBJ2-2; no firm D call. The CDR3 length is 18 residues. The V end was cut by 0 bases, the J end by 8 bases, with 22 bases between. Germline V gives CDR1 LGHNA, CDR2 YSLEER. The CDR3 protein is CASSQDYSDTFEPGELFF. The CDR3 DNA reads TGCGCCAGCAGCCAAGATTACTCTGACACTTTTGAGCCTGGGGAGCTGTTTTTT.

This clone was observed a single time. The genes are TRBV30 and TRBJ2-7; the D is unclear. The germline CDR1 and CDR2 sequences are GTSNPN and SVGIG (reference sequence). V was trimmed by 3 bases and J by 2 bases, leaving 5 bases between them. The CDR3 extends over 11 amino acids. The CDR3 is CAWSTPYEQYF. CDR3 sequence (DNA): TGTGCCTGGAGCACACCCTACGAGCAGTACTTC.

The chain has TRBV5-1 and TRBJ1-5; the D gene is possibly TRBD1 (5 bases). Trimming removed 4 bases at V and 0 bases at J, with 14 bases between. This CDR3 region has 16 residues. Germline-derived CDR1 and CDR2 are SGHRS and YFSETQ. CDR3 DNA: TGCGCCAGCAGCCCAGACGGGGGTTATAGCAATCAGCCCCAGCATTTT. It is translated as CASSPDGGYSNQPQHF.

This chain links TRBV19 with TRBJ1-4, with D unresolved. The germline gives CDR1 LNHDA, CDR2 SQIVND (reference sequence). There are 15 residues in the CDR3. Deletions cut 5 bases from V and 3 bases from J, with 13 bases between. CDR3 sequence reads: CASSWPIEANEKLFF. As DNA, the CDR3 is TGTGCCAGTAGTTGGCCCATAGAAGCTAATGAAAAACTGTTTTTT.

This clone came up a few times. The chain combines TRBV29-1 with TRBJ1-2, with 9 bases aligning to TRBD1. After removal of 6 bases from V and 8 bases from J, the junction contained 7 bases not matched to a gene. The V gene's germline CDR1 is SQVTM and CDR2 ANQGSEA. The CDR3 length is 12 residues. The CDR3 nucleotides are TGCAGCGTCATGGGACAGGGATACGGCTACACCTTC. Protein: CSVMGQGYGYTF.

The chain has TRBV19 and TRBJ2-7, with a tentative D call TRBD2 (6 bases). This CDR3 is built from 13 residues. The V gene's germline CDR1 is LNHDA and CDR2 SQIVND (reference sequence). V lost 3 bases, J lost 5 bases, and 11 bases lay in between. The CDR3: CASSMRDWHEQYF. In DNA, the CDR3 is TGTGCCAGTAGTATGCGGGATTGGCACGAGCAGTACTTC.

The chain combines TRBV6-5 with TRBJ1-2, with D hard to call. The CDR3 has 14 amino acids. Germline CDR1 reads MNHEY; CDR2 reads SVGAGI. V lost 2 bases and J 1 base, leaving 8 bases between the germline ends. As DNA, the CDR3 is TGTGCCAGCAGTTACGGAGGTGATAACTATGGCTACACCTTC. It translates to CASSYGGDNYGYTF.

This sequence joins TRBV27 and TRBJ2-2; D call uncertain. This CDR3 has 14 residues. CDR1 and CDR2 from the germline V gene are MNHEY and SMNVEV (reference sequence). Trimming removed 3 bases from V and 4 bases from J, with 9 bases in between. CDR3 DNA: TGTGCCAGCAGTTTCGGCGACACCACCGGGGAGCTGTTTTTT. Translating gives CASSFGDTTGELFF.

The chain combines TRBV7-2 with TRBJ2-3, with D perhaps given as TRBD1 or TRBD2 (7 bases each). This CDR3 is 16 amino acids long. CDR1 and CDR2 from the germline V gene are SGHTA and FQGNSA. Trimming left V 5 bases short and J 2 bases short, with 17 bases between. The CDR3 reads CASSREVQGYTDTQYF. DNA of the CDR3: TGTGCCAGCAGCCGGGAGGTACAGGGGTACACAGATACGCAGTATTTT.

Of note for this clone: One junction end does not reproduce the germline sequence, and a read error may be involved. The chain couples TRBV7-9 to TRBJ2-7; 15 bases match TRBD2. This CDR3 region has 13 residues. Germline V CDR1 and CDR2: SEHNR, FQNEAQ (reference sequence). The CDR3, as DNA: TGTGCCAGCAGCTCCGGGACTAGCGGGAGGTGGGACTTC. As protein: CASSSGTSGRWDF.

This rearrangement joins TRBV5-6 to TRBJ1-4; 9 nucleotides align to TRBD1. CDR1 is SGHDT, CDR2 YYEEEE, per germline. The CDR3 length is 17 residues. Trimming removed 0 bases from V and 4 bases from J; junction bases left unmatched: 7. The CDR3 DNA follows: TGTGCCAGCAGCTTGGAAGTTGGGGACAGGGTTAATGAAAAACTGTTTTTT. It translates to CASSLEVGDRVNEKLFF.

The chain combines TRBV29-1 with TRBJ2-1; D uncertain. The CDR3 runs to 10 residues. Trimming removed 6 bases from V and 3 bases from J, with 3 bases in between. The germline V gene encodes CDR1 SQVTM and CDR2 ANQGSEA. In DNA form, the CDR3 reads TGCAGCGTCAGCTACAATGAGCAGTTCTTC. Its translation is CSVSYNEQFF.

This clone has a handful of counts. DNA of the CDR3: TGTGCCAGTAGTATTTGGGGCACGGGACGGTCACCCCTCCACTTT. This sequence encodes CASSIWGTGRSPLHF. The chain has TRBV19 and TRBJ1-6; D perhaps matches TRBD1 (5 bases). The CDR3 length is 15 residues. Trimming stripped 3 bases from V and 10 bases from J, with 16 bases between. The germline CDR1 and CDR2 sequences are LNHDA and SQIVND (reference sequence).

The V and J genes are TRBV18 and TRBJ2-7; TRBD1 is a possible D gene (5 bases). Trimming shortened V by 5 bases and J by 2 bases, and 13 bases separated the two germline ends. Looked up from germline, CDR1 is KGHSH and CDR2 is LQKENI. The length of the CDR3 is 14 residues. The CDR3 DNA reads as TGTGCCAGCTCAACAGGATCGGCGACCTACGAGCAGTACTTC. It codes for CASSTGSATYEQYF.

This sequence joins TRBV7-9 and TRBJ2-7, with unresolved D. The CDR3 runs 13 residues. Trimming took off 1 base at V and 5 bases at J, with 9 bases between the two ends. Germline CDR1 reads SEHNR; CDR2 reads FQNEAQ (reference sequence). CDR3 sequence (DNA): TGTGCCAGCAGCTTAGTACAACAGAACGAGCAGTACTTC. Amino acid sequence: CASSLVQQNEQYF.

V is TRBV9 and J is TRBJ2-3, with D unclear. Germline V gene data show CDR1 as SGDLS and CDR2 as YYNGEE. The length of the CDR3 is 13 residues. V lost 0 bases, J lost 8 bases, and 10 bases lay in between. In nucleotides, the CDR3 is TGTGCCAGCAGCGTAGGGATAGGCGGTACGCAGTATTTT. It codes for CASSVGIGGTQYF.

The V gene is TRBV19, the J gene TRBJ2-2; 13 nucleotides match TRBD2. The CDR3 has 19 amino acids. Per the germline V gene, CDR1 is LNHDA and CDR2 is SQIVND (reference sequence). Unmatched junction bases numbered 13, after V lost 3 bases and J lost 6 bases. The CDR3 sequence is CASSMRGGGLAGAAGELFF. The CDR3 DNA sequence: TGTGCCAGTAGTATGAGAGGGGGCGGACTAGCGGGGGCCGCCGGGGAGCTGTTTTTT. The whole variable domain, filled in from reference TRBV19 and TRBJ2-2, reads DGGITQSPKYLFRKEGQNVTLSCEQNLNHDAMYWYRQDPGQGLRLIYYSQIVNDFQKGDIAEGYSVSREKKESFPLTVTSAQKNPTAFYLCASSMRGGGLAGAAGELFFGEGSRLTVL.

This chain links TRBV15 with TRBJ1-1; D perhaps matches TRBD1 (5 bases). Germline CDR1 and CDR2: LNHNV and YYDKDF (reference sequence). V lost 8 bases and J 6 bases, leaving 16 bases between the germline ends. The CDR3 runs 13 residues. DNA of the CDR3: TGTGCCACCGTAAGGGCAGGGAGAGCTGAAGCTTTCTTT. Its translation is CATVRAGRAEAFF.